A selection of T cell receptor beta chains follows, all from one sample in a study of blood T cells in healthy people across ages. MiXCR, run by TCRdb on the 5' RACE reads, gives a single entry per CDR3 protein. The repertoire includes about 800,000 distinct CDR3 sequences, more than 20% of them detected once, and more than 3% sits in the top ten. These data also featured in a second study, about T cells of mothers and their children.

What was sequenced was blood. The receptors derive from a boy between 10 and 17 years old in good health. CDR3s leave out the opening cysteine and the closing phenylalanine or tryptophan. The D gene is left open where the match is weak. Part of the rows lack a size; the others show once, few, many or a class for expanded clones.

CDR3 length: 15; clone size: few; V gene: TRBV7-8; D gene: TRBD2; J gene: TRBJ2-3; CDR3 protein: ASSLARREGKGDTQY
CDR3 length: 14; clone size: NA; V gene: TRBV28; D gene: TRBD2; J gene: NA; CDR3 protein: ASSPLGVAGGNEQF
CDR3 length: 11; clone size: few; V gene: TRBV6-6; D gene: TRBD1; J gene: TRBJ1-3; CDR3 protein: ASWRGRGNTIY
CDR3 length: 13; clone size: many; V gene: TRBV6-2/TRBV6-3; D gene: TRBD2; J gene: TRBJ2-5; CDR3 protein: ASSLTSGGPETQY
CDR3 length: 13; clone size: few; V gene: TRBV28; D gene: NA; J gene: TRBJ1-5; CDR3 protein: ASSLRGWGNQPQH
CDR3 length: 11; clone size: NA; V gene: TRBV6-1; D gene: NA; J gene: TRBJ2-2; CDR3 protein: ASSFPGIGELF
CDR3 length: 12; clone size: many; V gene: TRBV7-9; D gene: TRBD1; J gene: TRBJ1-1; CDR3 protein: ASSFGTANTEAF
CDR3 length: 12; clone size: NA; V gene: TRBV20-1; D gene: TRBD1; J gene: TRBJ1-2; CDR3 protein: SASTGGVNYGYT
CDR3 length: 15; clone size: few; V gene: TRBV7-6; D gene: NA; J gene: TRBJ2-3; CDR3 protein: ASSLAPRAESTDTQY
CDR3 length: 10; clone size: few; V gene: TRBV29-1; D gene: TRBD1; J gene: TRBJ2-7; CDR3 protein: SVVGQAYEQY
CDR3 length: 16; clone size: few; V gene: TRBV15; D gene: TRBD2; J gene: TRBJ2-3; CDR3 protein: ATSKKRGLAGLTDTQY
CDR3 length: 11; clone size: NA; V gene: TRBV28; D gene: NA; J gene: TRBJ1-5; CDR3 protein: ASNPVRGQPQH
CDR3 length: 14; clone size: NA; V gene: TRBV20-1; D gene: TRBD1; J gene: TRBJ2-5; CDR3 protein: SASAPTDRVGETQY
CDR3 length: 10; clone size: many; V gene: TRBV10-3; D gene: NA; J gene: TRBJ2-5; CDR3 protein: ATAGDQETQY
CDR3 length: 15; clone size: few; V gene: TRBV4-1; D gene: TRBD2; J gene: NA; CDR3 protein: ASSQLTGTSGKNEQY
CDR3 length: 11; clone size: few; V gene: TRBV29-1; D gene: NA; J gene: TRBJ1-2; CDR3 protein: SVRPWRDYGYT
CDR3 length: 12; clone size: NA; V gene: TRBV7-2; D gene: NA; J gene: TRBJ1-1; CDR3 protein: ASSLRDPNTEAF
CDR3 length: 11; clone size: few; V gene: TRBV20-1; D gene: TRBD2; J gene: TRBJ2-5; CDR3 protein: SARGRGRGTKY
CDR3 length: 10; clone size: NA; V gene: TRBV27; D gene: NA; J gene: TRBJ2-7; CDR3 protein: ASSPTGNEQY
CDR3 length: 12; clone size: few; V gene: TRBV29-1; D gene: TRBD1; J gene: TRBJ1-2; CDR3 protein: SVGGQGKYYGYT
CDR3 length: 12; clone size: few; V gene: TRBV6-6; D gene: NA; J gene: TRBJ1-3; CDR3 protein: ASSPISSGNTIY
CDR3 length: 13; clone size: NA; V gene: TRBV10-3; D gene: TRBD2; J gene: TRBJ2-5; CDR3 protein: TTSGLAGVLETQY
CDR3 length: 14; clone size: few; V gene: TRBV29-1; D gene: NA; J gene: TRBJ2-3; CDR3 protein: SVRDPGQTYTDTQY
CDR3 length: 12; clone size: few; V gene: TRBV7-9; D gene: NA; J gene: TRBJ1-4; CDR3 protein: ASSFGRDNEKLF
CDR3 length: 12; clone size: few; V gene: TRBV7-2; D gene: NA; J gene: NA; CDR3 protein: ASSLGTILETQY
CDR3 length: 11; clone size: NA; V gene: TRBV10-3; D gene: TRBD2; J gene: TRBJ2-7; CDR3 protein: AISGTRGYEQY
CDR3 length: 15; clone size: NA; V gene: TRBV7-9; D gene: NA; J gene: TRBJ2-1; CDR3 protein: ASSPEPSWGPYNEQF
CDR3 length: 12; clone size: NA; V gene: TRBV28; D gene: NA; J gene: TRBJ2-2; CDR3 protein: ASSSQLSSGELF